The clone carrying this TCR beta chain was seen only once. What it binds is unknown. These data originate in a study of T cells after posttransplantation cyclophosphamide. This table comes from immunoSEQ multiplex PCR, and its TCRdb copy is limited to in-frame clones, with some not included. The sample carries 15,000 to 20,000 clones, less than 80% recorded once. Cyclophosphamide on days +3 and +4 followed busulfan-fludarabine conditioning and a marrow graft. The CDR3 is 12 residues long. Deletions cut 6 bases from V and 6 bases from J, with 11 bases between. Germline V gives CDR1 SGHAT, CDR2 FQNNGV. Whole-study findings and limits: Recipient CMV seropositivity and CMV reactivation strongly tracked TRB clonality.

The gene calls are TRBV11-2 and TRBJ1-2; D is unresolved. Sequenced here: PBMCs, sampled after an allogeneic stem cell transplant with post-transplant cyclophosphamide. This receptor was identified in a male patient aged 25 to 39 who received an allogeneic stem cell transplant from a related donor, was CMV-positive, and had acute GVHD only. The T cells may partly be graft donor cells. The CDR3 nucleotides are TGTGCCAGCAGGCTACACAGAGATGGCTACACCTTC. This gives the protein CASRLHRDGYTF.